This TCR beta chain comes out of a study of CD8 T cells in ankylosing spondylitis. Study findings and constraints: Reported data indicate significant enrichment of disease-linked clones within matched ankylosing spondylitis synovial fluid. Certain motif variants had earlier appeared in reactive arthritis synovial fluid and blood. Relatively rare in peripheral blood, disease-linked clones were also CD8+.

A remark on this clonotype: The antigen is unknown.

CDR1 is SGHVS and CDR2 is FNYEAQ in the germline V gene. V lost 3 bases and J lost 4, with 15 bases in between. The CDR3 is 15 residues long. Making use of molecular barcodes, quantitative 5'-RACE generated TCR beta libraries. TCRdb passed the 5' RACE reads through MiXCR, listing each CDR3 protein once. Of approximately 300,000 distinct CDR3 sequences listed, 20% to 25% are singletons. The sample comprised blood, either unsorted or a sorted T cell fraction (not recorded which). This TCR came from a female donor with ankylosing spondylitis or in good health (not recorded which). The J gene is TRBJ2-5, the V gene TRBV7-6; D is unresolved. The CDR3 DNA is TGTGCCAGCAGCTTTCAGAACACCCGGCGAGAGACCCAGTACTTC. This codes for CASSFQNTRRETQYF. Based on the CDR3 plus reference TRBV7-6 and TRBJ2-5, the full variable domain is GAGVSQSPRYKVTKRGQDVALRCDPISGHVSLYWYRQALGQGPEFLTYFNYEAQQDKSGLPNDRFSAERPEGSISTLTIQRTEQRDSAMYRCASSFQNTRRETQYFGPGTRLLVL.